This T cell receptor beta chain comes out of a study of CD8 T cells in ankylosing spondylitis. Trimming cost V 2 bases and J 1 base; bases outside gene matches: 3. The CDR3 runs 15 residues. The germline V gene has CDR1 SGDLS and CDR2 YYNGEE. TCRdb analysed the 5' RACE reads with MiXCR anew, one entry per CDR3 protein. The data show approximately 42,000 distinct CDR3 sequences, approximately 3.6% seen once. This clonotype appeared many times. Its antigen is undetermined. Study results and caveats: Typical of ankylosing spondylitis blood, it appeared, was a TCR beta motif of roughly eight highly homologous variants.

The chain carries TRBV9 and TRBJ1-5; TRBD1 agrees at 7 bases. The sequenced sample was blood, either unsorted or a sorted T cell fraction (not recorded which). The sequence derives from a female donor with ankylosing spondylitis or in good health (not recorded which). Written as DNA, the CDR3 is TGTGCCAGCAGCGTGACAGGGACCAGCAATCAGCCCCAGCATTTT. It codes for CASSVTGTSNQPQHF.